In this sample, the clone carrying this TCR beta chain turned up many times. This record comes from a study of Graves' ophthalmopathy and Graves' hyperthyroidism. As the starting material, more than 7.5 ml of fresh peripheral blood yielded the PBMCs. Germline-derived CDR1 and CDR2 are LGHNA and YSLEER. After removal of 3 bases from V and 8 bases from J, the junction contained 6 bases not matched to a gene. This CDR3 comprises 14 residues. Using RNA transcripts, the TCR beta CDR3 regions were amplified. Second-round multiplex PCR followed a first-round RT-PCR using HTBI primers. TCRdb reprocessed the multiplex PCR reads with MiXCR, giving one entry per CDR3 protein. The sample lists around 600,000 distinct CDR3 sequences; about 38% were seen once.

The receptor was derived from an adult man with Graves' ophthalmopathy. V is TRBV4-3 and J is TRBJ1-2; TRBD1 aligns across 10 bases. Specimen: peripheral blood. CDR3 protein: CASSQGQGREGYTF. In nucleotides, the CDR3 is TGCGCCAGCAGCCAGGGACAGGGGAGAGAGGGCTACACCTTC.